Reported below is one T cell receptor (beta chain). The protocol was immunoSEQ multiplex PCR, while the TCRdb copy is restricted to in-frame clones and leaves out a portion. The repertoire includes around 25,000 clones, 84% of them detected once, and 24% sits in the top ten. V lost 0 bases to trimming and J lost 0 bases, with 7 bases between them. Germline lookup yields CDR1 SGHDT and CDR2 YYEEEE. This CDR3 spans 15 amino acids. This sample stems from a study of lymphopenia after photon versus proton radiotherapy. V usage is TRBV5-6 and J usage is TRBJ1-3; D is possibly TRBD1 (5 bases). The TCR originated in a man aged 40-49 years with gastric cancer. The sequencing here drew on peripheral blood, taken from a patient treated with photon-based radiotherapy. This chain's CDR3 is CASSLVGGSGNTIYF. The CDR3 DNA reads as TGTGCCAGCAGCTTGGTTGGGGGCTCTGGAAACACCATATATTTT. The full variable domain, its missing parts supplied by reference TRBV5-6 and TRBJ1-3, is DAGVTQSPTHLIKTRGQQVTLRCSPKSGHDTVSWYQQALGQGPQFIFQYYEEEERQRGNFPDRFSGHQFPNYSSELNVNALLLGDSALYLCASSLVGGSGNTIYFGEGSWLTVV.